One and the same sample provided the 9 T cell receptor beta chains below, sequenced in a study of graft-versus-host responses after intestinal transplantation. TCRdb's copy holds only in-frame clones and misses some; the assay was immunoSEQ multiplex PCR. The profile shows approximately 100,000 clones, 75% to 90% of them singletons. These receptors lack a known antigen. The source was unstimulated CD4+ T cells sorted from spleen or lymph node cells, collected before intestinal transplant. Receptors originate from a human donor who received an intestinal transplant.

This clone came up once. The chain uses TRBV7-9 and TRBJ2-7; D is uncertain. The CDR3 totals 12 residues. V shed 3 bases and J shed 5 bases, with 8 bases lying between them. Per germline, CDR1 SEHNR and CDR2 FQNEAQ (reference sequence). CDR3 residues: CASSFSSNEQYF. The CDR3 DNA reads TGTGCCAGCAGCTTTTCATCCAACGAGCAGTACTTC.

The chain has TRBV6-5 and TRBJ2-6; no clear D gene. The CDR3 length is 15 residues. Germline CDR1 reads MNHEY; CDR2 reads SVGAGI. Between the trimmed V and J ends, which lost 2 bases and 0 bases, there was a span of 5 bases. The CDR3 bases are TGTGCCAGCAGTTACATGGCCTCTGGGGCCAACGTCCTGACTTTC. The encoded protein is CASSYMASGANVLTF.

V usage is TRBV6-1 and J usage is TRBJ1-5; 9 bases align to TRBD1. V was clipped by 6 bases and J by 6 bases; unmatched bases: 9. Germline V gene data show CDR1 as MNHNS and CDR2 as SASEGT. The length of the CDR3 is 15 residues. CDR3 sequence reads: CASSNGQGMVQPQHF. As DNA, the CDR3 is TGTGCCAGCAGCAACGGACAGGGGATGGTTCAGCCCCAGCATTTT.

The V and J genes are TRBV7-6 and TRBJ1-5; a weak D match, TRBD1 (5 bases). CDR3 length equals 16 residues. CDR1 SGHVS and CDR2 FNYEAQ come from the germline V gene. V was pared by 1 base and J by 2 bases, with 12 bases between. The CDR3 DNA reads TGTGCCAGCAGCTTAGAGGTGGGGCCGGGCAATCAGCCCCAGCATTTT. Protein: CASSLEVGPGNQPQHF.

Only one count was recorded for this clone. CDR3 sequence: CASSLDPGGSYEQYF. CDR3 sequence (DNA): TGCGCCAGCAGCTTGGATCCAGGGGGCTCCTACGAGCAGTACTTC. The V and J genes are TRBV5-1 and TRBJ2-7, with 7 bases lining up with TRBD1. The germline gives CDR1 SGHRS, CDR2 YFSETQ. Trimming removed 0 bases from V and 0 bases from J; junction bases left unmatched: 3. This CDR3 is built from 15 residues.

The chain's CDR3 is CASRRGGNQETQYF. The CDR3 nucleotides read TGTGCCAGCAGGAGAGGAGGGAACCAAGAGACCCAGTACTTC. This chain uses TRBV16 with TRBJ2-5; D may be TRBD2 (6 bases). V was cut by 6 bases and J by 0 bases, with 11 bases left in between. CDR3 length: 14 amino acids. Germline CDR1 KGHSY, CDR2 FQNENV.

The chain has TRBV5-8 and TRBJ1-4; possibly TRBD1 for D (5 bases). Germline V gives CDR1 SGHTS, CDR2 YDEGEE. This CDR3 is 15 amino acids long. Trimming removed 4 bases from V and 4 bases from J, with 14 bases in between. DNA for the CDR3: TGTGCCAGCAGCCCCAGGGCAGTGCATAATGAAAAACTGTTTTTT. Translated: CASSPRAVHNEKLFF.

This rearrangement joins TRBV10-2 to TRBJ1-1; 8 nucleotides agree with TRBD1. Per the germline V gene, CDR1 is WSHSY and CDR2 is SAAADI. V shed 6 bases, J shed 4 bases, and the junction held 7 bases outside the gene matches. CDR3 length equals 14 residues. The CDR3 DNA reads TGCGCCAGCAGGCTGGACAGGGCGGGCACTGAAGCTTTCTTT. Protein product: CASRLDRAGTEAFF.

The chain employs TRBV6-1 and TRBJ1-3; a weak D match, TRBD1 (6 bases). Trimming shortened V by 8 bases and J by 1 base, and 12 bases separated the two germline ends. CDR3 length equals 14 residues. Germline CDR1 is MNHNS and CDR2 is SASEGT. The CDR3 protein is CASRQQGSGNTIYF. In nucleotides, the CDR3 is TGTGCCAGCCGCCAACAGGGTTCTGGAAACACCATATATTTT.